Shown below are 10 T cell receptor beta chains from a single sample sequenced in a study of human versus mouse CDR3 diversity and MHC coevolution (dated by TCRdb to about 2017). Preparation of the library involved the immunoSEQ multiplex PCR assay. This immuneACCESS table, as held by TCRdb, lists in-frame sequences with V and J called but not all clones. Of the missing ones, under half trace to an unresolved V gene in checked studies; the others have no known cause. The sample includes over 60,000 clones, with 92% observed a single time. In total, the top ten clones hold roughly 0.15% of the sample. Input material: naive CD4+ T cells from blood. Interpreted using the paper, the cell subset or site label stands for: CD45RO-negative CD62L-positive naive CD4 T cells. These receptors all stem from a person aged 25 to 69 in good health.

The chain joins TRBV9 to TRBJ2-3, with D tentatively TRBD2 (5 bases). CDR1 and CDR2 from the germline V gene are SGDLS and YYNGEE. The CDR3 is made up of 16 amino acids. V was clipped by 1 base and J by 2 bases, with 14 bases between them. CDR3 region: CASSVRGADLTDTQYF. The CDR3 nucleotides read TGTGCCAGCAGCGTACGGGGTGCCGACCTCACAGATACGCAGTATTTT.

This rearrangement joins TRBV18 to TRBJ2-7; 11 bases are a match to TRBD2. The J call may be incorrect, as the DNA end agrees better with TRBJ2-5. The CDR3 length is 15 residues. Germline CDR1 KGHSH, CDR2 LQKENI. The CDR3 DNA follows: TGTGCCAGCTCACGGTCACTAGCGGGAGAGGAGACCCAGTACTTC. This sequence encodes CASSRSLAGEETQYF.

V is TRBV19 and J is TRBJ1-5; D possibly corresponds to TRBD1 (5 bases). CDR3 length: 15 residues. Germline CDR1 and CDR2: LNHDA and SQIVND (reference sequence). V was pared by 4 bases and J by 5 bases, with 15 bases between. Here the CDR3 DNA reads TGTGCCAGTAGTACCCGGACACCCAGGTATCAGCCCCAGCATTTT. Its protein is CASSTRTPRYQPQHF.

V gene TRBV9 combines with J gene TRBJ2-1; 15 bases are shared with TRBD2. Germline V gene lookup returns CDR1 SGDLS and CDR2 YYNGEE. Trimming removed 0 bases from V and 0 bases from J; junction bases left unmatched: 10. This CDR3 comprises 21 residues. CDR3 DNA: TGTGCCAGCAGCGTAGTTCCGAGGGGGACTAGCGGGAGGAGCTCCTACAATGAGCAGTTCTTC. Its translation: CASSVVPRGTSGRSSYNEQFF.

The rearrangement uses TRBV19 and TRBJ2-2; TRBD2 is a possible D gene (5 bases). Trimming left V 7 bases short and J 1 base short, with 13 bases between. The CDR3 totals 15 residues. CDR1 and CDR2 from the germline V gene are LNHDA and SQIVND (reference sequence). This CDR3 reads CASTFGAVNTGELFF. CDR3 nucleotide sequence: TGTGCCAGTACTTTCGGAGCGGTGAACACCGGGGAGCTGTTTTTT.

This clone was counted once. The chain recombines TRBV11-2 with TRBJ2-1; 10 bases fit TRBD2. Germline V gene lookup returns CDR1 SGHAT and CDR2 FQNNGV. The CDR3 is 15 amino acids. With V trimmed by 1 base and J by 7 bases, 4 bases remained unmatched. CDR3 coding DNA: TGTGCCAGCAGCTTAGGAGCGGGAGGGTTAAATGAGCAGTTCTTC. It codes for CASSLGAGGLNEQFF. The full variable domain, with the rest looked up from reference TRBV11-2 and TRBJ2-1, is EAGVAQSPRYKIIEKRQSVAFWCNPISGHATLYWYQQILGQGPKLLIQFQNNGVVDDSQLPKDRFSAERLKGVDSTLKIQPAKLEDSAVYLCASSLGAGGLNEQFFGPGTRLTVL.

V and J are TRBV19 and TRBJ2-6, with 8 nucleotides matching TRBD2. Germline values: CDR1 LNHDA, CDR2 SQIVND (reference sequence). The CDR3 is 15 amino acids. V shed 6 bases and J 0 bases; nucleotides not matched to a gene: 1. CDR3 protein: CASRSGGSGANVLTF. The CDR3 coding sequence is TGTGCCAGTAGAAGCGGGGGCTCTGGGGCCAACGTCCTGACTTTC. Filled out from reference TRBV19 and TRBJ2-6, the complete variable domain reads DGGITQSPKYLFRKEGQNVTLSCEQNLNHDAMYWYRQDPGQGLRLIYYSQIVNDFQKGDIAEGYSVSREKKESFPLTVTSAQKNPTAFYLCASRSGGSGANVLTFGAGSRLTVL.

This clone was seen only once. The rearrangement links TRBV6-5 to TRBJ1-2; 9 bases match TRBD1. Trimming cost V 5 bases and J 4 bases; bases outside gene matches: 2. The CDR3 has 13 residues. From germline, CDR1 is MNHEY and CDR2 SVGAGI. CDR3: CASSTGGAYGYTF. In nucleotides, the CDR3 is TGTGCCAGCAGTACAGGGGGCGCCTATGGCTACACCTTC.

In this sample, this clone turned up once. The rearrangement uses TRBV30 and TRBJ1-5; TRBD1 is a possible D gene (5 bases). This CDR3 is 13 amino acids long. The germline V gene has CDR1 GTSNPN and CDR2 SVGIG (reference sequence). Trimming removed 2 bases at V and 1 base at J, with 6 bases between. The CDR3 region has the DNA TGTGCCTGGAGTTACAGGAGCAATCAGCCCCAGCATTTT. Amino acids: CAWSYRSNQPQHF.

The CDR3, as DNA: TGTGCCACCAGCAGACAAAGAGGGGGTAATTCACCCCTCCACTTT. Protein product: CATSRQRGGNSPLHF. J is TRBJ1-6 and V is TRBV15; possible D gene TRBD1, 6 bases. Trimming left V 2 bases short and J 6 bases short, with 11 bases between. The CDR3 loop spans 15 amino acids. Germline-derived CDR1 and CDR2 are LNHNV and YYDKDF (reference sequence).